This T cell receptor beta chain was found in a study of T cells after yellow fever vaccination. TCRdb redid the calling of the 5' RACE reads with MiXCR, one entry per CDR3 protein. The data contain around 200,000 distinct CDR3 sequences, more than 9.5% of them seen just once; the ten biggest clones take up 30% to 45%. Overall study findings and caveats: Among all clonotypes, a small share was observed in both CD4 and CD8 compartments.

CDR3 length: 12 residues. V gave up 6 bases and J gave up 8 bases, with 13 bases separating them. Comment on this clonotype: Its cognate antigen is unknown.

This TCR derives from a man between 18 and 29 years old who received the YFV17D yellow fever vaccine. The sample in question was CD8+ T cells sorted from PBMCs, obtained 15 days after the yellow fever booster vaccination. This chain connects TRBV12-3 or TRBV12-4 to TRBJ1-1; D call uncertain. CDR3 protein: CASSPNGLEAFF. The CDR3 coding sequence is TGTGCCAGCAGCCCTAACGGGTTAGAAGCTTTCTTT.